A selection of T cell receptor beta chains follows, all from one sample in a study of blood T cell repertoires in COVID-19. Here immunoSEQ multiplex PCR was the method, and the copy in TCRdb shows in-frame clones only, minus some. The table has some 61,000 clones, 86% seen once. The sample consisted of peripheral blood. The receptor source for this set is a man younger than 45 with acute or convalescent COVID-19. CDR3s include the opening cysteine and the closing phenylalanine or tryptophan. D genes are given only for firm matches. For some rows the clone size is stated as once, few or many, or as a class when expanded; others skip it.

d_gene: NA; j_gene: TRBJ1-1; abundance: NA; v_gene: TRBV7-8; CDR3nt: TGTGCCAGCAGCTTAGGGTGGACAGATGAAGCTTTCTTT; CDR3aa: CASSLGWTDEAFF
d_gene: TRBD2; j_gene: TRBJ2-2; abundance: NA; v_gene: TRBV30; CDR3nt: TGTGCCTGGAGTGTAGCGGGAGTGGCCACCGGGGAGCTGTTTTTT; CDR3aa: CAWSVAGVATGELFF
d_gene: NA; j_gene: TRBJ1-5; abundance: once; v_gene: TRBV7-2; CDR3nt: TGTGCCAGCAGCCCCCCGGGGAGGTCGGCTCAGCCCCAGCATTTT; CDR3aa: CASSPPGRSAQPQHF
d_gene: TRBD2; j_gene: TRBJ2-3; abundance: NA; v_gene: TRBV6-1; CDR3nt: TGTGCCAGCAGTGAAGCTAGCGGGAGCACAGATACGCAGTATTTT; CDR3aa: CASSEASGSTDTQYF
d_gene: NA; j_gene: TRBJ1-1; abundance: NA; v_gene: TRBV18; CDR3nt: TGTGCCAGCTCACAAGGGGACACTGAAGCTTTCTTT; CDR3aa: CASSQGDTEAFF
d_gene: NA; j_gene: TRBJ2-1; abundance: once; v_gene: TRBV18; CDR3nt: TGTGCCAGCTCACCCGACAGGTCCTTTGCCCACAATGAGCAGTTCTTC; CDR3aa: CASSPDRSFAHNEQFF
d_gene: NA; j_gene: TRBJ2-6; abundance: NA; v_gene: TRBV30; CDR3nt: TGTGCCTGGGAGGAACAGGGTTTACTGCGAATACCTGGGGCCAACGTCCTGACTTTC; CDR3aa: CAWEEQGLLRIPGANVLTF
d_gene: TRBD2; j_gene: TRBJ2-7; abundance: NA; v_gene: TRBV29-1; CDR3nt: TGCAGCGTTGAATCGGCTAGCGGGCCCACCTACGAGCAGTACTTC; CDR3aa: CSVESASGPTYEQYF
d_gene: TRBD2; j_gene: TRBJ2-3; abundance: NA; v_gene: TRBV9; CDR3nt: TGTGCCAGCAGCGTGAGACTAGCGACAGATACGCAGTATTTT; CDR3aa: CASSVRLATDTQYF
d_gene: TRBD2; j_gene: TRBJ2-7; abundance: NA; v_gene: TRBV3-1/TRBV3-2; CDR3nt: TGTGCCAGCAGCCCTCGGGGGGGGCAAGACTACGAGCAGTACTTC; CDR3aa: CASSPRGGQDYEQYF
d_gene: NA; j_gene: TRBJ2-7; abundance: NA; v_gene: TRBV7-2; CDR3nt: TGTGCCAGCAGCTTAAATCGGTTATCCTACGAGCAGTACTTC; CDR3aa: CASSLNRLSYEQYF
d_gene: TRBD1; j_gene: TRBJ2-5; abundance: NA; v_gene: TRBV4-3; CDR3nt: TGCGCCAGCAGCCAAGAAAAAGGGGGCGCAGAGACCCAGTACTTC; CDR3aa: CASSQEKGGAETQYF
d_gene: TRBD1; j_gene: TRBJ2-7; abundance: few; v_gene: TRBV5-5; CDR3nt: TGTGCCAGCAGCTTGGTACAGGGGGCGCGCGAGCAGTACTTC; CDR3aa: CASSLVQGAREQYF
d_gene: TRBD1; j_gene: TRBJ2-5; abundance: NA; v_gene: TRBV5-1; CDR3nt: TGCGCCAGCAGCCTAAGACAGGGCGGAGAGACCCAGTACTTC; CDR3aa: CASSLRQGGETQYF
d_gene: TRBD2; j_gene: TRBJ2-5; abundance: NA; v_gene: TRBV3-1/TRBV3-2; CDR3nt: TGTGCCAGCACCCCGGGGACTAGCGGGGAGATATACCAAGAGACCCAGTACTTC; CDR3aa: CASTPGTSGEIYQETQYF
d_gene: NA; j_gene: TRBJ2-5; abundance: NA; v_gene: TRBV7-7; CDR3nt: TGTGCTAGCAGCATCGGAGAGACCCAGTACTTC; CDR3aa: CASSIGETQYF
d_gene: NA; j_gene: TRBJ2-7; abundance: NA; v_gene: TRBV10-3; CDR3nt: TGTGCCATCAGCCCCCGGGAGTCCTACGAGCAGTACTTC; CDR3aa: CAISPRESYEQYF
d_gene: NA; j_gene: TRBJ2-1; abundance: NA; v_gene: TRBV6-5; CDR3nt: TGTGCCAGCACTTCGGACAACAATGAGCAGTTCTTC; CDR3aa: CASTSDNNEQFF
d_gene: NA; j_gene: TRBJ2-2; abundance: NA; v_gene: TRBV6-5; CDR3nt: TGTGCCAGCATTAACCTAGCGCCCGGGGAGCTGTTTTTT; CDR3aa: CASINLAPGELFF
d_gene: NA; j_gene: TRBJ1-5; abundance: NA; v_gene: TRBV5-1; CDR3nt: TGCGCCAGCAGCCCCCGCGGGGGAAGAAATCAGCCCCAGCATTTT; CDR3aa: CASSPRGGRNQPQHF
d_gene: TRBD1; j_gene: TRBJ2-7; abundance: NA; v_gene: TRBV6-2/TRBV6-3; CDR3nt: TGTGCCAGCAGTTACCCCCTTGGACAGGTCGGCGCCTACGAGCAGTACTTC; CDR3aa: CASSYPLGQVGAYEQYF
d_gene: NA; j_gene: TRBJ2-1; abundance: NA; v_gene: TRBV27; CDR3nt: TGTGCCAGCGCCCCTCTGGGGGGTTACAATGAGCAGTTCTTC; CDR3aa: CASAPLGGYNEQFF
d_gene: NA; j_gene: TRBJ2-2; abundance: NA; v_gene: TRBV28; CDR3nt: TGTGCCAGCACTCACCAGAGGGGGGGGACCGGGGAGCTGTTTTTT; CDR3aa: CASTHQRGGTGELFF
d_gene: TRBD2; j_gene: TRBJ2-2; abundance: NA; v_gene: TRBV3-1/TRBV3-2; CDR3nt: TGTGCCAGCAGCCAAGTTAGCGGGAGGGGGGAGCTGTTTTTT; CDR3aa: CASSQVSGRGELFF
d_gene: TRBD1; j_gene: TRBJ2-7; abundance: NA; v_gene: TRBV11-2; CDR3nt: TGTGCCAGCAGTTCCGGGACAGGGGGCTACGAGCAGTACTTC; CDR3aa: CASSSGTGGYEQYF
d_gene: NA; j_gene: TRBJ2-7; abundance: NA; v_gene: TRBV7-2; CDR3nt: TGTGCCAGCAGTCGGACACAGGGCTACGAGCAGTACTTC; CDR3aa: CASSRTQGYEQYF
d_gene: NA; j_gene: TRBJ1-6; abundance: NA; v_gene: TRBV27; CDR3nt: TGTGCCAGCAGTTTCTTCAGGGATAATTCACCCCTCCACTTT; CDR3aa: CASSFFRDNSPLHF
d_gene: NA; j_gene: TRBJ2-7; abundance: NA; v_gene: TRBV5-6; CDR3nt: TGTGCCAGCACCTACCGGGGGATCGGCACTTACTACGAGCAGTACTTC; CDR3aa: CASTYRGIGTYYEQYF
d_gene: TRBD1; j_gene: TRBJ2-2; abundance: NA; v_gene: TRBV7-9; CDR3nt: TGTGCCAGCGGAGGGACAGGGGGCACCGGGGAGCTGTTTTTT; CDR3aa: CASGGTGGTGELFF
d_gene: TRBD1; j_gene: TRBJ2-7; abundance: NA; v_gene: TRBV5-1; CDR3nt: TGCGCCAGCAGCTTACCGGGACAGACCTACGAGCAGTACTTC; CDR3aa: CASSLPGQTYEQYF
d_gene: NA; j_gene: TRBJ2-1; abundance: NA; v_gene: TRBV6-5; CDR3nt: TGTGCCAGCAACATTGATGACGGGTCCTACAATGAGCAGTTCTTC; CDR3aa: CASNIDDGSYNEQFF
d_gene: TRBD2; j_gene: TRBJ2-2; abundance: NA; v_gene: TRBV9; CDR3nt: TGTGCCAGCAGCGTAACTAGCGGGGCCGGGGAGCTGTTTTTT; CDR3aa: CASSVTSGAGELFF
d_gene: NA; j_gene: TRBJ2-1; abundance: few; v_gene: TRBV7-2; CDR3nt: TGTGCCAGCAGCTTAGCAGCGGATGAGCAGTTCTTC; CDR3aa: CASSLAADEQFF
d_gene: NA; j_gene: TRBJ1-1; abundance: NA; v_gene: TRBV28; CDR3nt: TGTGCCAGCACCACCGGACAGTTGGAAGCTTTCTTT; CDR3aa: CASTTGQLEAFF